This is a list of T cell receptor beta chains from one sample in a study of T cell responses to AZD1222 COVID-19 vaccine. The assay was immunoSEQ multiplex PCR, and TCRdb's table has in-frame clones only and misses some. This sample has 99,000 or so clones, with over 75% found just once. Sequences were derived from peripheral blood, sampled on day 0 of AZD1222 vaccination. The receptors shown here come from an adult in good health. The CDR3 runs from the conserved cysteine through the conserved F or W. A D gene is named only where the DNA matches it firmly. Clone size is stated in some rows and not others, as once, few, many or a class when expanded.

abundance	j_gene	v_gene	d_gene	CDR3aa	CDR3nt
NA	TRBJ2-4	TRBV3-1/TRBV3-2	TRBD1	CASSRRQGTGLYIQYF	TGTGCCAGCAGCCGCCGCCAGGGGACAGGGTTATACATTCAGTACTTC
once	TRBJ2-4	TRBV21-1	NA	CASSKEQREESIQYF	TGTGCCAGCAGCAAAGAACAAAGGGAGGAGAGCATTCAGTACTTC
NA	TRBJ2-5	TRBV28	TRBD2	CAAGPATAGIKETQYF	TGTGCCGCCGGACCGGCGACAGCGGGAATAAAAGAGACCCAGTACTTC
NA	TRBJ2-7	TRBV6-5	TRBD1	CASSSDRELPYEQYF	TGTGCCAGCAGTTCCGACAGGGAGCTCCCCTACGAGCAGTACTTC
NA	TRBJ2-1	TRBV27	TRBD2	CASTAGVRNEQFF	TGTGCCAGCACGGCGGGAGTTCGGAATGAGCAGTTCTTC
few	TRBJ1-6	TRBV6-6	NA	CASSYSPSSGRSPLHF	TGTGCCAGCAGTTACTCCCCATCATCCGGGCGTTCACCCCTCCACTTT
NA	TRBJ2-7	TRBV4-2	TRBD1	CASSPDRDYEQYF	TGTGCCAGCAGCCCCGACAGGGACTACGAGCAGTACTTC
NA	TRBJ2-3	TRBV4-2	NA	CASSQVGLTDTQYF	TGTGCCAGCAGCCAAGTGGGGCTCACAGATACGCAGTATTTT
NA	TRBJ1-3	TRBV18	TRBD1	CASSGQGAPGNTIYF	TGTGCCAGCTCCGGACAGGGGGCCCCTGGAAACACCATATATTTT
NA	TRBJ2-1	TRBV6-2/TRBV6-3	NA	CASSYFAGNNEQFF	TGTGCCAGCAGTTACTTCGCTGGGAACAATGAGCAGTTCTTC
NA	TRBJ2-1	TRBV4-1	TRBD2	CASSPGLAGYNEQFF	TGCGCCAGCAGCCCCGGACTAGCGGGATACAATGAGCAGTTCTTC
NA	TRBJ1-2	TRBV28	NA	CASSLRAPALSNYGYTF	TGTGCCAGCAGTCTCCGGGCCCCAGCTCTTTCTAACTATGGCTACACCTTC
NA	TRBJ1-3	TRBV6-5	TRBD1	CASSLDGQGPGNTIYF	TGTGCCAGCAGTTTGGATGGACAGGGGCCAGGAAACACCATATATTTT
NA	TRBJ2-7	TRBV30	NA	CAWRKTGPSYEQYF	TGTGCCTGGAGAAAAACGGGGCCTTCCTACGAGCAGTACTTC
NA	TRBJ2-1	TRBV6-6	NA	CASGLTLDNEQFF	TGTGCCAGCGGATTAACACTTGACAATGAGCAGTTCTTC
NA	TRBJ1-2	TRBV19	NA	CASRDPHYGYTF	TGTGCCAGTAGGGACCCGCACTATGGCTACACCTTC
NA	TRBJ1-1	TRBV27	TRBD1	CASSQPGTGVNTEAFF	TGTGCCAGCAGTCAACCCGGGACAGGGGTGAACACTGAAGCTTTCTTT
NA	TRBJ2-7	TRBV3-1/TRBV3-2	NA	CASSPTIRTVNYEQYF	TGTGCCAGCAGCCCGACCATCCGGACAGTTAACTACGAGCAGTACTTC
NA	TRBJ1-2	TRBV5-6	TRBD1	CASSWPDRGGGYTF	TGTGCCAGCAGCTGGCCGGACAGGGGCGGTGGCTACACCTTC
NA	TRBJ2-7	TRBV30	NA	CAWRGGGSLEQYF	TGTGCCTGGAGGGGGGGAGGTTCCCTCGAGCAGTACTTC